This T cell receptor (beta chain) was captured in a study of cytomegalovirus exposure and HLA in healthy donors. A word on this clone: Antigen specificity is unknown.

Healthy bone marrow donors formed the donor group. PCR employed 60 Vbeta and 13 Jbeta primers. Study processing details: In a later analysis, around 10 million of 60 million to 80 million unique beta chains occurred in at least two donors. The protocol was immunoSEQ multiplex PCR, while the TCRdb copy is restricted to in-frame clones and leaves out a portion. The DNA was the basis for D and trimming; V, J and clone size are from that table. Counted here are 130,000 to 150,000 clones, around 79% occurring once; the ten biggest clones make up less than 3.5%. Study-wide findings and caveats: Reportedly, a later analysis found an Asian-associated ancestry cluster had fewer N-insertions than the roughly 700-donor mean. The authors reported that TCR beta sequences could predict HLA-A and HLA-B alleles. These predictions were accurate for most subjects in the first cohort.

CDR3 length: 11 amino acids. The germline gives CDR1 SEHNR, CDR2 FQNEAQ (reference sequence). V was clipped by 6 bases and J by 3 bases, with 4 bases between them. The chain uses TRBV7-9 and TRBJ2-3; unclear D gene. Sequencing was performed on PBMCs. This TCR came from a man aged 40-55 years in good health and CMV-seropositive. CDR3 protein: CASSQTDTQYF. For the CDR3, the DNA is TGTGCCAGCAGTCAGACAGATACGCAGTATTTT.